The 5 T cell receptor beta chains given below trace back to one sample, sequenced in a study of T cell changes during pregnancy in multiple sclerosis. TCRdb keeps only in-frame clones here, not all; method: immunoSEQ multiplex PCR. This sample has 55,000 to 95,000 clones, with around 94% found just once. The sequences come from peripheral blood, collected in the second trimester of pregnancy. The source of these receptors is a female donor in good health, enrolled as a control in a pregnancy study.

This chain joins TRBV6-5 and TRBJ1-3; maybe TRBD1 (5 bases). Germline V gene lookup returns CDR1 MNHEY and CDR2 SVGAGI. CDR3 length: 16 amino acids. Trimming took 0 bases from V and 0 from J, leaving 9 bases between them. CDR3 region: CASSYSRQNSGNTIYF. The CDR3, as DNA: TGTGCCAGCAGTTACTCGCGACAGAACTCTGGAAACACCATATATTTT.

The CDR3 sequence is CASSQGPGQLYNEQFF. The CDR3, as DNA: TGTGCCAGCAGTCAAGGACCGGGACAGTTATACAATGAGCAGTTCTTC. The chain links TRBV7-6 to TRBJ2-1; TRBD1 agrees at 7 bases. CDR1 SGHVS and CDR2 FNYEAQ come from the germline V gene. V gave up 6 bases and J gave up 4 bases; unmatched junction bases: 12. This CDR3 contains 16 residues.

The gene calls are TRBV7-9 and TRBJ1-5, with no clear D. The CDR3 spans 13 residues. The germline V gene has CDR1 SEHNR and CDR2 FQNEAQ (reference sequence). The V end lost 3 bases, the J end lost 3 bases, and 6 bases lay between the germline ends. The CDR3 coding sequence is TGTGCCAGCAGCTTCGGGAACAATCAGCCCCAGCATTTT. This sequence encodes CASSFGNNQPQHF.

The chain is built from TRBV5-1 and TRBJ1-1; D is undetermined. Germline V gene sequence: CDR1 SGHRS, CDR2 YFSETQ. Trimming cost V 5 bases and J 1 base, with 15 bases left between them. This CDR3 is built from 15 residues. This CDR3 is CASSFIAGGNTEAFF. The CDR3 region has the DNA TGCGCCAGCAGTTTCATCGCTGGCGGGAACACTGAAGCTTTCTTT.

The chain employs TRBV2 and TRBJ2-1; D remains unclear. V lost 3 bases to trimming and J lost 6 bases, with 9 bases between them. This CDR3 spans 13 amino acids. The germline gives CDR1 SNHLY, CDR2 FYNNEI. CDR3 region: CASSEHFLNEQFF. The CDR3 DNA is TGTGCCAGCAGTGAGCACTTTCTCAATGAGCAGTTCTTC.